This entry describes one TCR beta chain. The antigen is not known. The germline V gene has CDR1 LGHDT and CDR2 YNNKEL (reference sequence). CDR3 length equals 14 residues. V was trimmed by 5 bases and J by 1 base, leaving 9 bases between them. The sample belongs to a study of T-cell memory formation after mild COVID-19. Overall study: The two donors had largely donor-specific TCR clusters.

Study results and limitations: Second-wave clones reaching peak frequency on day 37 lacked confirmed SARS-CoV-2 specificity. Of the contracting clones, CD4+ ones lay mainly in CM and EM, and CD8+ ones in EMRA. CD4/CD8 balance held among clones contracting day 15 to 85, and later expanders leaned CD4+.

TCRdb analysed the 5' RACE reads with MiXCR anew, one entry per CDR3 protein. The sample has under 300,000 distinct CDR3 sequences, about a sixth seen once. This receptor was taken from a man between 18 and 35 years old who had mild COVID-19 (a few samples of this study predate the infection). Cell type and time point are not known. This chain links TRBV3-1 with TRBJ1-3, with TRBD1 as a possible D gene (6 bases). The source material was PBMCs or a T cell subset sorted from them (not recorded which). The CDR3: CASSYRVSGNTIYF. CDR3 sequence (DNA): TGTGCCAGCAGCTACAGGGTATCTGGAAACACCATATATTTT.